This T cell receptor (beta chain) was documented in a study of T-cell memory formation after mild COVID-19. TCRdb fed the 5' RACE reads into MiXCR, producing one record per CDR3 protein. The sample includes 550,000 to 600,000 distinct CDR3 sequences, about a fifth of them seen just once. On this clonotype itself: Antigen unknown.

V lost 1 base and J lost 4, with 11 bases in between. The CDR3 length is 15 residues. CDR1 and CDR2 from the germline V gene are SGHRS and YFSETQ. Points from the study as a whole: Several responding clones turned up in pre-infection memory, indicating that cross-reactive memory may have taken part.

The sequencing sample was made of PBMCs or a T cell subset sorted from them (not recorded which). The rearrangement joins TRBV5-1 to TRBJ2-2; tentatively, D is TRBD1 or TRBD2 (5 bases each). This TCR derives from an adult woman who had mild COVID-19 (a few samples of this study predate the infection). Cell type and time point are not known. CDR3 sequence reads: CASSLRGLTTGELFF. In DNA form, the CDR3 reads TGCGCCAGCAGCTTGCGGGGCCTAACCACCGGGGAGCTGTTTTTT. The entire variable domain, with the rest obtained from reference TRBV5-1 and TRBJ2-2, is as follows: KAGVTQTPRYLIKTRGQQVTLSCSPISGHRSVSWYQQTPGQGLQFLFEYFSETQRNKGNFPGRFSGRQFSNSRSEMNVSTLELGDSALYLCASSLRGLTTGELFFGEGSRLTVL.